The text below deals with one T cell receptor (beta chain). This clonotype was seen repeatedly, ten times or more. This clone's antigen is unknown. No clone much larger than this one lies a single base away; base qualities are absent. The sample belongs to a study of T cells in Graves' hyperthyroidism and ophthalmopathy (dated by TCRdb to the late 2010s). In terms of the full investigation: Peripheral blood samples were taken at initial diagnosis, before any treatment was given. TCR V-J signatures able to tell the groups apart were searched for in a discovery cohort of approximately 95 patients, of whom more than 40 had Graves' ophthalmopathy and around 57 had stable Graves' hyperthyroidism. Prospective prediction of ophthalmopathy was tested in an independent validation cohort of approximately 19 hyperthyroidism patients and 17 patients who later progressed to ophthalmopathy. The 90 to 100 discovery patients were randomly split 7:3 into training and test sets. In addition, the study compared T-cell repertoires in thyroid tissue and in blood from about 6 Graves' hyperthyroidism patients. Once sampling was done, hyperthyroidism patients were given methimazole at a starting dose of 30 mg daily, whereas ophthalmopathy patients were given high-dose intravenous methylprednisolone. According to the paper, TCR Vbeta CDR3 sequencing was carried out on more than 120 peripheral blood samples, which came from approximately 41 ophthalmopathy, around 75 hyperthyroidism and about 17 progressor patients.

From a lookup of the germline V gene, CDR1 and CDR2 are KGHSH and LQKENI. From the cysteine up to the phenylalanine, the CDR3 has a length of 13 residues. Only CDR3 DNA is held: 39 bases, read in frame from base 1. V is cut by 6 bases and J by 1 base, and the space between the germline ends is 7 bases. Amplification of TCR beta CDR3 regions was carried out from RNA transcripts. For the first round of RT-PCR on the TCR CDR3, the HTBI primer set was used together with the Qiagen OneStep RT-PCR kit. Libraries were constructed in a second round of multiplex PCR, after which size selection and purification were performed. Libraries were sequenced paired-end with 100 bp reads on an Illumina HiSeq2000. For the original study's pipeline: SOAPnuke was used to process the raw data, throwing out any read that contained adapters or uncalled bases, had a mean Phred below 15, or lacked an exact constant-primer or identifier match. COPE v1.2.5 was used to merge the high-quality paired reads, and each unique nucleotide sequence was defined as a clonotype. MiTCR v1.1 was used to align clonotypes to the IMGT TRBV, TRBD and TRBJ reference segments. The analysis included only V-J combinations with a frequency above 0.0001, which together covered around 99% of the repertoires. The TCS score was defined as F50 (clonal expansion) divided by E x V (chaos), with BLOSUM62-based TCRdist calculated between CDR3 peptides within each V-J. Welch's t-statistics and random forest reduced some 510 V-J features to roughly 13, which were used in a naive Bayes classifier (R e1071). TCRdb reran the public reads through fastp at Q25 and MiXCR, keeping productive beta chains. Entries are consolidated by CDR3 protein sequence, retaining the most common genes and DNA. These V and J calls originate from TCRdb's pipeline instead of the authors' own analysis. The sample table contains about 640,000 distinct CDR3 sequences; only one count was recorded for approximately 14% of them. The ten top clones hold about an eighth of the sample.

Summary of the overall study and its limitations: Most expanded thyroid clonotypes (frequency above 0.001) were also detected in blood, a finding suggesting that blood repertoires may reflect thyroid immune responses. No statistical method was used to set the sample size in advance, and investigators knew the group allocation. During validation, the model predicted progression to ophthalmopathy a median of about 6.3 months ahead of onset, with 70.59% sensitivity and around 73% specificity. Ophthalmopathy was separated from stable hyperthyroidism by a 13 V-J signature model, with approximately 89% sensitivity and approximately 84% specificity obtained in cross-validation and 80%/75% obtained in testing.

Ophthalmopathy patients had moderately to severely active disease, with a Clinical Activity Score of 3 or more, a NOSPECS grade of 4 or more, and a disease duration of less than 3 months. The study excluded patients with uncontrolled infections, other autoimmune diseases, pregnancy or lactation. Diagnoses relied on clinical symptoms, serum thyroxine and TRAb, thyroid ultrasound and orbital computed tomography. Ficoll-Paque density gradient centrifugation was used to isolate PBMCs from about 10 ml of fresh peripheral blood. Total RNA was extracted with Trizol reagent, and quality was checked on an Agilent 2100 Bioanalyzer.

Sequences were obtained from blood. This receptor chain uses TRBV18 and TRBJ1-5, with no D gene named confidently. The TCR comes from a woman aged 45-59 years with Graves' ophthalmopathy. The DNA reads as follows: TGTGCCAGCTCCGGCCCCAGCAATCAGCCCCAGCATTTT. It is translated as CASSGPSNQPQHF. When the CDR3 is completed using the reference TRBV18 and TRBJ1-5 genes on either side, the full variable domain is NAGVMQNPRHLVRRRGQEARLRCSPMKGHSHVYWYRQLPEEGLKFMVYLQKENIIDESGMPKERFSAEFPKEGPSILRIQQVVRGDSAAYFCASSGPSNQPQHFGDGTRLSIL.